This T cell receptor (beta chain) was retrieved from a study of OX40 agonist ivuxolimab in advanced cancers. Produced via immunoSEQ multiplex PCR; TCRdb's table is partial and in-frame only. This table has about 70,000 clones, 86% appearing once. The germline V gene encodes CDR1 SQVTM and CDR2 ANQGSEA. This CDR3 is 15 amino acids long. J gave up 4 bases and V 3 bases, and 9 bases lay outside the gene matches. It was autoimmune disease history or systemic immunosuppression that excluded patients. The source material was CD4+ or CD8+ T cells sorted from blood, sampled in a trial of the OX40 agonist ivuxolimab. This chain joins TRBV29-1 and TRBJ2-1; 7 bases agree with TRBD1. This receptor was taken from an adult with an advanced solid tumor such as melanoma, head and neck, liver or kidney cancer. CDR3 protein: CSVDSPDRVYNEQFF. CDR3 in DNA: TGCAGCGTTGACTCCCCTGACAGGGTATACAATGAGCAGTTCTTC.